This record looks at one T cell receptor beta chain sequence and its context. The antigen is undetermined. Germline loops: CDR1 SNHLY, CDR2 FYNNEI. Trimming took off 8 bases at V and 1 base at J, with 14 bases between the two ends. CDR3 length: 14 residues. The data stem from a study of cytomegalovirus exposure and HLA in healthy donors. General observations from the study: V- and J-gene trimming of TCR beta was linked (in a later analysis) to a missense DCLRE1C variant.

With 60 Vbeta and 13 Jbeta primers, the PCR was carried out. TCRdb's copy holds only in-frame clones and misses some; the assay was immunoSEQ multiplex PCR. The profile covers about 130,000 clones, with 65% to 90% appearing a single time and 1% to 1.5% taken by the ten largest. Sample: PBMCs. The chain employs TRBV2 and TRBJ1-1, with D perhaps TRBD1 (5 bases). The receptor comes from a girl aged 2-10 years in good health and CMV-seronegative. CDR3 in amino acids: CASGKHDRNTEAFF. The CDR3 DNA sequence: TGTGCCAGCGGCAAGCATGACAGGAACACTGAAGCTTTCTTT.